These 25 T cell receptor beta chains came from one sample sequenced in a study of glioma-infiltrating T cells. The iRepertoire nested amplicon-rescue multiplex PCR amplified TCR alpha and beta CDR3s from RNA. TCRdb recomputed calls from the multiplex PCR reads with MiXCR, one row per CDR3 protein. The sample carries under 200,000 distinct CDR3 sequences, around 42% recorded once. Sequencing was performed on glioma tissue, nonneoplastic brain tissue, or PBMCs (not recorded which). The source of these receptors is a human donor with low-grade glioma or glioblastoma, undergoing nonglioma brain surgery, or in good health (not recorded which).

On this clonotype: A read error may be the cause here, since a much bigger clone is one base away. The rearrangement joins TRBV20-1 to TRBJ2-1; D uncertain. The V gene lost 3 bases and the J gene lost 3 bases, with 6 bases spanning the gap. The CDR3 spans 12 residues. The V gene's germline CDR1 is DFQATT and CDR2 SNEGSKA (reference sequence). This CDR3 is CSASGLYNEQFF. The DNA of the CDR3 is TGCAGTGCTAGCGGGCTCTACAATGAGCAGTTCTTC.

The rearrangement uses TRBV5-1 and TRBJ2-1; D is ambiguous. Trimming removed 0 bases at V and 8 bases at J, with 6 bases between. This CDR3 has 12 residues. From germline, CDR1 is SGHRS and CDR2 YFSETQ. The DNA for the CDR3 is TGCGCCAGCAGCTTGGACGGGCATGAGCAGTTCTTC. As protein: CASSLDGHEQFF.

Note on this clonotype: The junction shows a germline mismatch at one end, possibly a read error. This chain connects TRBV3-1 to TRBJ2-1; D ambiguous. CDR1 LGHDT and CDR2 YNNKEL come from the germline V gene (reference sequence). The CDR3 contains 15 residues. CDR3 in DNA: TGTGCCAGCAGCCAAGATATAGCTACTACCAATGACCAGTTCTTC. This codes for CASSQDIATTNDQFF.

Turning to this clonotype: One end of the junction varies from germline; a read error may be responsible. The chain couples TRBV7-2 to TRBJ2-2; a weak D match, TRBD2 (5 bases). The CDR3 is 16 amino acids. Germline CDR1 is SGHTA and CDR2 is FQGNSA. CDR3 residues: CASSPTWASHDGELLF. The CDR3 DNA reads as TGTGCCAGCAGCCCCACCTGGGCTTCCCATGACGGGGAGCTGTTATTT.

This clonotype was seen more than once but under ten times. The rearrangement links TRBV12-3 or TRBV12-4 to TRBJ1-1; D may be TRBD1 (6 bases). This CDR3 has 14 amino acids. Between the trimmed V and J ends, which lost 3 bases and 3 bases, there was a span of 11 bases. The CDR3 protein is CASSFGGPDTEAFF. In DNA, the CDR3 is TGTGCCAGCAGTTTTGGGGGGCCGGACACTGAAGCTTTCTTT.

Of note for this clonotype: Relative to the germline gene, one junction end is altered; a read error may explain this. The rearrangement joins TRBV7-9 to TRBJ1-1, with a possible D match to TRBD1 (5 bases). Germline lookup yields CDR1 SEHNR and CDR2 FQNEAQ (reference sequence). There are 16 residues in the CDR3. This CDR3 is CASSPVGLGKNNEAFF. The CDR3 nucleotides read TGTGCCAGCAGCCCCGTGGGGCTAGGGAAGAACAATGAAGCTTTCTTT.

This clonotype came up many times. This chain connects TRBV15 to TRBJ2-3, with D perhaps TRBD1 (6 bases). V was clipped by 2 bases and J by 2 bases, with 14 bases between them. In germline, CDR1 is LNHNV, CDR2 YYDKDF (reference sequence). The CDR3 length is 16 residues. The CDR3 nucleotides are TGTGCCACCAGCAGATTGCAGGACAGAAACACAGATACGCAGTATTTT. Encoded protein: CATSRLQDRNTDTQYF.

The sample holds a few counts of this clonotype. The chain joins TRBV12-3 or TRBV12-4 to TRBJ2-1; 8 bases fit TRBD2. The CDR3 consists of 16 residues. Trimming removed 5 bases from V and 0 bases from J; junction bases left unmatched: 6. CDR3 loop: CASSPSGSPSYNEQFF. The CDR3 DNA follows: TGTGCCAGCAGTCCGAGCGGGAGCCCCTCCTACAATGAGCAGTTCTTC.

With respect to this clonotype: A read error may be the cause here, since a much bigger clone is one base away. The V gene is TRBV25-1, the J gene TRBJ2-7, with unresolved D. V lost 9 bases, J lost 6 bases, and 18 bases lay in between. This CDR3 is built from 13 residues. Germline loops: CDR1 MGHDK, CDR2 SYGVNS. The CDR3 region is CARSNQANREQYF. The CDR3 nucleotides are TGTGCCAGAAGTAACCAGGCTAACCGCGAGCAGTACTTC.

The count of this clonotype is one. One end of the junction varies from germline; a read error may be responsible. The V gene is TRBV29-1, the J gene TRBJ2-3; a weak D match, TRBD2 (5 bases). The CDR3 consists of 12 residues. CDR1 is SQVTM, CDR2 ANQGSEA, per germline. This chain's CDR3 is CSAALVRDTKYF. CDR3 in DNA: TGCAGCGCCGCCCTCGTCCGGGATACGAAGTATTTT.

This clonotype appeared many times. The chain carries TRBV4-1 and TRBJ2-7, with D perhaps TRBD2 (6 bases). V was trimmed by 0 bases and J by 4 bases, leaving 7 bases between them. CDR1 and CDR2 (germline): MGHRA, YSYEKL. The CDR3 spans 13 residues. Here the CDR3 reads CASSQDGGYEQYF. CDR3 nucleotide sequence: TGCGCCAGCAGCCAAGATGGAGGGTACGAGCAGTACTTC.

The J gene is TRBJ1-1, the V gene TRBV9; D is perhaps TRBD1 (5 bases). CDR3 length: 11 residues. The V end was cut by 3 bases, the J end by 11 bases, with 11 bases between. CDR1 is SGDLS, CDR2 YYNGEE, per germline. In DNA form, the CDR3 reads TGTGCCAGCAGCGCCCGGGACGAGGCTTTCTTT. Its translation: CASSARDEAFF.

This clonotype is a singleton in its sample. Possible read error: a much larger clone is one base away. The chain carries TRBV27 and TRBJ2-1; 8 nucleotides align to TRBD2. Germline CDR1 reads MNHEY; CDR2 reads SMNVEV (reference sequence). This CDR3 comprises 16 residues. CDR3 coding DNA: TGTACCACCAGTGATCGGGGGGGGGAGGGAAACAATGAGCAGTTCTTC. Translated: CTTSDRGGEGNNEQFF.

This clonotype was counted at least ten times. CDR3 amino acids: CSAKAEATGELFF. CDR3 bases: TGCAGTGCTAAAGCCGAGGCGACCGGGGAGCTGTTTTTT. The V gene is TRBV20-1, the J gene TRBJ2-2, with D uncertain. The CDR3 contains 13 residues. Trimming shortened V by 4 bases and J by 5 bases, and 11 bases separated the two germline ends. In germline, CDR1 is DFQATT, CDR2 SNEGSKA (reference sequence).

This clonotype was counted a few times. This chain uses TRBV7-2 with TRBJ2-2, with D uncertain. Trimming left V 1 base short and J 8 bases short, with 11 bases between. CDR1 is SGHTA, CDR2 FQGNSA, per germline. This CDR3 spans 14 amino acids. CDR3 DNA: TGTGCCAGCAGCTTAGGTCGGTCCAGAGGGGAGCTGTTTTTT. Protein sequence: CASSLGRSRGELFF.

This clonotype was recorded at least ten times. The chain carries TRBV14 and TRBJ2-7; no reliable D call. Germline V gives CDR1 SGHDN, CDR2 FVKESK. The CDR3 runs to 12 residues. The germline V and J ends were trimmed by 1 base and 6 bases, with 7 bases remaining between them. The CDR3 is CASSQGGREQYF. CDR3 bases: TGTGCCAGCAGCCAAGGCGGTCGCGAGCAGTACTTC. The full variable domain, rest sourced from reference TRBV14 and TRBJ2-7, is EAGVTQFPSHSVIEKGQTVTLRCDPISGHDNLYWYRRVMGKEIKFLLHFVKESKQDESGMPNNRFLAERTGGTYSTLKVQPAELEDSGVYFCASSQGGREQYFGPGTRLTVT.

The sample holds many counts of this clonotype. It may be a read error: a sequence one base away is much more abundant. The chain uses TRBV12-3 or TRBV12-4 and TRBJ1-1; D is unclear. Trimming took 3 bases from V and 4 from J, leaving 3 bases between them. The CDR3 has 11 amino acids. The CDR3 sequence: CASSLSTEAFF. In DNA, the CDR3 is TGTGCCAGCAGTTTGAGCACTGAAGCTTTCTTT.

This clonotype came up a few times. For the CDR3, the DNA is TGTGCCAGCAGCTTGGCGGTCAATGAGCAGTTCTTC. Translating gives CASSLAVNEQFF. V usage is TRBV5-4 and J usage is TRBJ2-1; no clear D. V was cut by 0 bases and J by 6 bases, with 4 bases left in between. This CDR3 contains 12 residues. Per the germline V gene, CDR1 is SGHNT and CDR2 is YYREEE (reference sequence).

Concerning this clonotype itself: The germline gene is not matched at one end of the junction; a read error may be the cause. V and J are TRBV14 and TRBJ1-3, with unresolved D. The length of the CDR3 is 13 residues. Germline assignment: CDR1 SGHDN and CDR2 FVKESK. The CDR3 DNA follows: TGTGCCAGCGGCCAAGTCGCTGGAAACACCATATATTTT. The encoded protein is CASGQVAGNTIYF.

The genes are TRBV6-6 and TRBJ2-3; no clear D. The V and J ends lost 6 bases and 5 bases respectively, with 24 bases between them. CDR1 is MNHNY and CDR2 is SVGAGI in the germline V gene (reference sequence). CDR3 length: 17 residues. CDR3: CASSIPRLPGTRDTQYF. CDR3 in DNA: TGTGCCAGCAGCATCCCGAGACTGCCCGGAACGAGAGATACGCAGTATTTT.

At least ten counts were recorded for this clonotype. The CDR3 nucleotides read TGTGCCACCAGTGATTCATGGGGCGCTAACTATGGCTACACCTTC. It yields the protein CATSDSWGANYGYTF. The rearrangement links TRBV24-1 to TRBJ1-2; D is perhaps TRBD1 (5 bases). V was trimmed by 2 bases and J by 0 bases, leaving 9 bases between them. CDR3 size: 15 residues. Germline CDR1 is KGHDR and CDR2 is SFDVKD.

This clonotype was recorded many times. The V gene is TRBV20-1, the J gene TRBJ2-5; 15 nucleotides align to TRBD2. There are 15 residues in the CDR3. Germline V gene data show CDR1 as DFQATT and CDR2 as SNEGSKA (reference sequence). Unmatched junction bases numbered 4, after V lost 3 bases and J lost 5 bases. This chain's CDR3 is CSASGLAGGQETQYF. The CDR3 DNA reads TGCAGTGCTAGCGGACTAGCGGGAGGGCAGGAGACCCAGTACTTC.

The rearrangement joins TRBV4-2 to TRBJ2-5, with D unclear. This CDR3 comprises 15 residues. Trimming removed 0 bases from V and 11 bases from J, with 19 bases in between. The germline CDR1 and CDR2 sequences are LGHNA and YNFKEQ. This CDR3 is CASSQDKQATYGQYF. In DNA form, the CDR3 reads TGTGCCAGCAGCCAAGATAAGCAGGCAACCTACGGGCAGTACTTC.

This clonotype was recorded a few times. CDR3: CASSISGGGGNEKLFF. DNA for the CDR3: TGTGCCAGCAGTATCTCAGGGGGCGGGGGTAATGAAAAACTGTTTTTT. The chain has TRBV28 and TRBJ1-4, with 8 bases fitting TRBD1. The V gene's germline CDR1 is MDHEN and CDR2 SYDVKM. The CDR3 totals 16 residues. V gave up 5 bases and J gave up 4 bases; unmatched junction bases: 9.

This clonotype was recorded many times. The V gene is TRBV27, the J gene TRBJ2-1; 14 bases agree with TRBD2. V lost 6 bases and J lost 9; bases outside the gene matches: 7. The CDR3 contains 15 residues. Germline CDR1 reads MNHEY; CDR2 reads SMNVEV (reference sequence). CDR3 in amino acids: CASRPGTSGSSEQFF. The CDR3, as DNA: TGTGCCAGCAGGCCCGGGACTAGCGGGAGTAGTGAGCAGTTCTTC.